This T cell receptor beta chain originates from a study of cytomegalovirus exposure and HLA in healthy donors. This CDR3 contains 16 residues. V was pared by 7 bases and J by 5 bases, with 14 bases of the junction left unmatched. Germline CDR1 LNHDA, CDR2 SQIVND (reference sequence). On this clone itself: Antigen specificity is unknown.

Study-wide results and limits: CMV serostatus was the sole immune exposure data available.

The PCR employed 60 Vbeta primers together with 13 Jbeta primers. Clones were sequenced by immunoSEQ multiplex PCR, and TCRdb holds only the in-frame ones, with some missing. The profile shows around 37,000 clones, 65% to 90% of them singletons. This sequence was found in a woman between 18 and 30 years old in good health and CMV-seropositive. Sequenced input: PBMCs. The V and J genes are TRBV19 and TRBJ1-2; 9 bases align to TRBD1. CDR3 amino acids: CASTLGTGSLSYGYTF. The CDR3 bases are TGTGCCAGTACTCTTGGGACAGGGAGCCTATCTTATGGCTACACCTTC.